A selection of T cell receptor beta chains follows, all from one sample in a study of cytomegalovirus exposure and HLA in healthy donors. Some clones are missing from TCRdb's copy, which holds only in-frame ones; the method was immunoSEQ multiplex PCR. There are around 98,000 clones in the sample; roughly 81% occur only once, and approximately 1.5% lies in the top ten. The sequenced sample consisted of PBMCs. These receptor sequences come from a man aged 40-49 years in good health and CMV-seronegative. Each CDR3 is given with its conserved first and last residue. The D gene is left open where the match is weak. Where a row states a size, it is once, few, many or the class of an expanded clone; other rows omit it.

J	D	size	V	CDR3	DNA
TRBJ1-3	TRBD1	NA	TRBV28	CASSPLDRAGNTIYF	TGTGCCAGCAGTCCCTTGGACAGGGCTGGAAACACCATATATTTT
TRBJ1-1	NA	NA	TRBV28	CASITSGLEKTEAFF	TGTGCCAGCATAACATCGGGACTCGAAAAAACTGAAGCTTTCTTT
TRBJ2-2	TRBD2	NA	TRBV5-1	CASSLIVSGGADEELFF	TGCGCCAGCAGCTTGATCGTTAGCGGGGGGGCCGACGAGGAGCTGTTTTTT
TRBJ2-1	NA	NA	TRBV4-2	CASSQDRRGLVGQFF	TGTGCCAGCAGCCAAGATCGCAGAGGCCTGGTGGGGCAGTTCTTC
TRBJ1-1	NA	NA	TRBV4-3	CASSQPDRPNTEAFF	TGCGCCAGCAGCCAACCTGACAGACCGAACACTGAAGCTTTCTTT
TRBJ1-6	TRBD1	few	TRBV5-3	CARRSDRASHNSPLHF	TGTGCCAGAAGGTCTGACAGGGCGTCTCATAATTCACCCCTCCACTTT
TRBJ1-2	TRBD1	NA	TRBV6-5	CASSRDRGNVYTF	TGTGCCAGCAGCAGAGACAGGGGGAACGTCTACACCTTC
TRBJ1-1	NA	few	TRBV5-6	CASSPKDGENTEAFF	TGTGCCAGCAGCCCTAAAGATGGAGAGAACACTGAAGCTTTCTTT
TRBJ2-7	NA	NA	TRBV5-1	CASSSGQGGSYEQYF	TGCGCCAGCAGCTCAGGACAGGGAGGGTCCTACGAGCAGTACTTC
TRBJ1-4	TRBD1	NA	TRBV9	CASTRGRGDEKLFF	TGTGCCAGCACCCGGGGCAGGGGGGATGAAAAACTGTTTTTT
TRBJ2-7	NA	NA	TRBV11-2	CASSNNRVSYEQYF	TGTGCCAGCAGCAATAACAGGGTCTCCTACGAGCAGTACTTC
TRBJ1-1	NA	NA	TRBV27	CASRSGTEAFF	TGTGCCAGCCGGTCGGGCACTGAAGCTTTCTTT
TRBJ2-2	NA	NA	TRBV18	CASSPPDRKNTGELFF	TGTGCCAGCTCCCCGCCCGACAGGAAGAACACCGGGGAGCTGTTTTTT
TRBJ1-2	NA	NA	TRBV18	CASSPKDINYGYTF	TGTGCCAGCTCACCAAAGGACATTAACTATGGCTACACCTTC
TRBJ1-2	TRBD1	NA	TRBV7-6	CASSLVGGGQGPYGYTF	TGTGCCAGCAGCTTAGTGGGGGGGGGACAGGGGCCCTATGGCTACACCTTC
TRBJ2-2	NA	NA	TRBV5-4	CASSLQVPYTGELFF	TGTGCCAGCAGTCTCCAGGTTCCTTACACCGGGGAGCTGTTTTTT
TRBJ2-1	TRBD1	NA	TRBV5-4	CASSTGTGGHNEQFF	TGTGCCAGCAGCACCGGGACAGGGGGACACAATGAGCAGTTCTTC
TRBJ2-4	NA	NA	TRBV19	CASSIDGTQLAKNIQYF	TGTGCCAGTAGTATAGACGGGACACAATTAGCCAAAAACATTCAGTACTTC